The clone carrying this T cell receptor beta chain was counted many times. The data were obtained in a study of human T cells and chemical hapten exposure. Study details: Across its roughly 22 weeks, the study gave patients weekly diphenylcyclopropenone doses to the scalp. Small discrepancies in pooled library volume mainly accounted for the varying TCR yields per sample. Patients, predominantly female, presented with alopecia areata, totalis or universalis.

Germline CDR1 and CDR2: MNHEY and SMNVEV (reference sequence). J gave up 6 bases and V 5 bases, and 7 bases lay outside the gene matches. CDR3 length: 13 amino acids. Time point in this sample: patch test 3, about 24 weeks after DPC sensitization. Treatment reported: therapeutic diphenylcyclopropenone sensitization with weekly scalp DPC. MiXCR was run by TCRdb on the RACE reads, yielding one entry per CDR3 protein. Among 62,000 or so distinct CDR3 sequences listed, roughly 11% were seen once. This sample comprised whole blood, obtained in connection with sensitization to the hapten diphenylcyclopropenone (DPC). This clonotype was sampled from a woman aged 25 to 45 with alopecia areata. Some clones in this sample may be carry-over from other donors' samples. J is TRBJ2-7 and V is TRBV27; TRBD2 matches 7 bases. CDR3 amino acids: CASSTTWGGEQYF. The CDR3 DNA sequence: TGTGCCAGCAGTACAACTTGGGGGGGCGAGCAGTACTTC.